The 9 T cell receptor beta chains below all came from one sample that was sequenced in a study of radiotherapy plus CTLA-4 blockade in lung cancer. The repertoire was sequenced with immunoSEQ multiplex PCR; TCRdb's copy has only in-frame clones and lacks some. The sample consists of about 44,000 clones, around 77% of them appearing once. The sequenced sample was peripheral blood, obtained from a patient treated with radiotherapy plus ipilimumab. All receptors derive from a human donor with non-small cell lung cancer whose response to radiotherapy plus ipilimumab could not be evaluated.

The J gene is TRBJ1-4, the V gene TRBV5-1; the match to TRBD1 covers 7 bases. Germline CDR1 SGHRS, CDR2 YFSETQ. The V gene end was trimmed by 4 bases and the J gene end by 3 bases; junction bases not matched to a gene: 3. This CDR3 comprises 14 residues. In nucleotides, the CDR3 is TGCGCCAGCAGCCTCGGGACAGCTAATGAAAAACTGTTTTTT. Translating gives CASSLGTANEKLFF.

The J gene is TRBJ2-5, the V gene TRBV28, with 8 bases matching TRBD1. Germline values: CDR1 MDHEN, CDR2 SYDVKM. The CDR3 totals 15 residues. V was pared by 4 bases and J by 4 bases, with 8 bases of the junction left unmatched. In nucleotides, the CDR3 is TGTGCCAGCAGTTACTCGACAGGGGCGGGAGAGACCCAGTACTTC. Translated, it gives CASSYSTGAGETQYF.

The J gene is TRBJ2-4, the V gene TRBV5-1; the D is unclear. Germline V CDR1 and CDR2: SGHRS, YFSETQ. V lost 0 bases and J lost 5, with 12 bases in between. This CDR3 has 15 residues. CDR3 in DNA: TGCGCCAGCAGCTTGGGCGCTCCAATCCAAAACATTCAGTACTTC. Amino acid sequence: CASSLGAPIQNIQYF. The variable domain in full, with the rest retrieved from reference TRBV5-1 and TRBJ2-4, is KAGVTQTPRYLIKTRGQQVTLSCSPISGHRSVSWYQQTPGQGLQFLFEYFSETQRNKGNFPGRFSGRQFSNSRSEMNVSTLELGDSALYLCASSLGAPIQNIQYFGAGTRLSVL.

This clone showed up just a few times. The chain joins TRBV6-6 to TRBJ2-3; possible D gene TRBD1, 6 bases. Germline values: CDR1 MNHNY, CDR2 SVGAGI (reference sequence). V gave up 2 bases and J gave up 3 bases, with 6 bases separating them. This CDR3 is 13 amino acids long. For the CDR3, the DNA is TGTGCCAGCAGTTACCAGGGGACAGATACGCAGTATTTT. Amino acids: CASSYQGTDTQYF.

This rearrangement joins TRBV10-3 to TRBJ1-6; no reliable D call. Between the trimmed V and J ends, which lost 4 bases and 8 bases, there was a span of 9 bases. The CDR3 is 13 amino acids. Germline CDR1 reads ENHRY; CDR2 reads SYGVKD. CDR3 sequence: CAISASVYSPLHF. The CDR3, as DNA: TGTGCCATCAGTGCCTCCGTTTATTCACCCCTCCACTTT.

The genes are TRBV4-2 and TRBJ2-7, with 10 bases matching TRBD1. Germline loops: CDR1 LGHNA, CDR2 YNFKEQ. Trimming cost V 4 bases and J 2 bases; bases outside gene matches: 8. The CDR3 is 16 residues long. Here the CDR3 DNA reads TGTGCCAGCAGCCCAGAAGCGACAGGGGGCCCCTACGAGCAGTACTTC. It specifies CASSPEATGGPYEQYF.

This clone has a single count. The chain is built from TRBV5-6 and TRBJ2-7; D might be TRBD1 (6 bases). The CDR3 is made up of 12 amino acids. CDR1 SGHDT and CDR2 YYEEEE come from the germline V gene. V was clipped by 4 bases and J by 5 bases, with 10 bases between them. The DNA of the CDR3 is TGTGCCAGCAGCCTGGGACACGACGAGCAGTACTTC. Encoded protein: CASSLGHDEQYF.

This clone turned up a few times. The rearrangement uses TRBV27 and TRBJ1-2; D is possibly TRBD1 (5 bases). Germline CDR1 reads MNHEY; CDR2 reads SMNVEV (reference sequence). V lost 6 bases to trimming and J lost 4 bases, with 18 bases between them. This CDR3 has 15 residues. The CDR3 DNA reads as TGTGCCAGCAGGCAACAAGCCGGGGGGACCTATGGCTACACCTTC. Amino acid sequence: CASRQQAGGTYGYTF.

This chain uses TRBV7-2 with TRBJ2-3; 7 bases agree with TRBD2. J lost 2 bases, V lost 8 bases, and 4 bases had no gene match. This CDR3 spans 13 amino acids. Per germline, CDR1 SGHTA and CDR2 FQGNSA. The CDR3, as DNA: TGTGCCAGCGCAAGCGGGAACACAGATACGCAGTATTTT. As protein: CASASGNTDTQYF.